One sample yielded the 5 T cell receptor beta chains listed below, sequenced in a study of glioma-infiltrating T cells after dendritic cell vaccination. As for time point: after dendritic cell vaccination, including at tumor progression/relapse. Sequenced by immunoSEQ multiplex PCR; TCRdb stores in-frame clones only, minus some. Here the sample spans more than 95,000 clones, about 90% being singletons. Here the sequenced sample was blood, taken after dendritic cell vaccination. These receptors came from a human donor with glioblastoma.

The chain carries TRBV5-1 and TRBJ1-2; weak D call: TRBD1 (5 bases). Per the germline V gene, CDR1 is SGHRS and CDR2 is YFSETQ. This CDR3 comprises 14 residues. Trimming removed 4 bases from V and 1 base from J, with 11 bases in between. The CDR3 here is CASSAQGINYGYTF. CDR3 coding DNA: TGCGCCAGCAGCGCCCAGGGAATTAACTATGGCTACACCTTC.

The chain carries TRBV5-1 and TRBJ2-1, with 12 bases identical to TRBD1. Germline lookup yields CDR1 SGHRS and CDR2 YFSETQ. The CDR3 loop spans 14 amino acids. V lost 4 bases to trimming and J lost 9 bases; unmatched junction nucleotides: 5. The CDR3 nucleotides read TGCGCCAGCAGCCGGGGACAGGGGGCGGGTGAGCAGTTCTTC. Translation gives CASSRGQGAGEQFF. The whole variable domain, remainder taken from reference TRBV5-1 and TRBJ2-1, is KAGVTQTPRYLIKTRGQQVTLSCSPISGHRSVSWYQQTPGQGLQFLFEYFSETQRNKGNFPGRFSGRQFSNSRSEMNVSTLELGDSALYLCASSRGQGAGEQFFGPGTRLTVL.

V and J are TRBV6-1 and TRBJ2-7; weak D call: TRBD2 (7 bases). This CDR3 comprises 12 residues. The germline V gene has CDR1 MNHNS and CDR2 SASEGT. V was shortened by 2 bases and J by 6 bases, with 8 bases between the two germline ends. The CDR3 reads CASSERGGEQYF. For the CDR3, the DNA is TGTGCCAGCAGTGAAAGGGGGGGCGAGCAGTACTTC.

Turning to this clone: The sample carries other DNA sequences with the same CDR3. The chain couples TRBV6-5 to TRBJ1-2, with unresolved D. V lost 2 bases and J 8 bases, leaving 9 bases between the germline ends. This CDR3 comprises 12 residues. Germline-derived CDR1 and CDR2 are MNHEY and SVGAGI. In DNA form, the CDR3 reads TGTGCCAGCAGTTACCCGGCGGGCGGCTACACCTTC. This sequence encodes CASSYPAGGYTF.

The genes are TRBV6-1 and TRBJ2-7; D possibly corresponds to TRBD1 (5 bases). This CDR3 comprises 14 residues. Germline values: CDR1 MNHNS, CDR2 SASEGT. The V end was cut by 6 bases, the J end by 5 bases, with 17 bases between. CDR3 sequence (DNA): TGTGCCAGCAGGGTCTATCAGGGCTTCGACGAGCAGTACTTC. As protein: CASRVYQGFDEQYF.